This T cell receptor (beta chain) was obtained from a study of T cell responses to AZD1222 COVID-19 vaccine. Study results and limitations: CD4 TCRs linked to vaccination spanned spike, dominating at 160-218 and 743-854.

Repertoires were generated with immunoSEQ multiplex PCR, while TCRdb's copy carries only in-frame clones and drops some. The sample contains 80,000 to 100,000 clones, 75% to 95% of which appear only once. Regarding this clone: Its antigen is currently unknown.

V was trimmed by 1 base and J by 5 bases, leaving 11 bases between them. Germline V CDR1 and CDR2: LNHNV, YYDKDF (reference sequence). The CDR3 runs 14 residues. The sequenced sample was peripheral blood, obtained 28 days after the second AZD1222 dose. The V gene is TRBV15, the J gene TRBJ1-2; maybe TRBD1 (5 bases). This receptor was taken from an adult who received the AZD1222 COVID-19 vaccine. DNA of the CDR3: TGTGCCACCAGCAGAGCTGGGGGAGGGTATGGCTACACCTTC. Translating gives CATSRAGGGYGYTF.